The 17 T cell receptor beta chains listed next were all sequenced from one sample in a study of OX40 agonist ivuxolimab in advanced cancers. The data were produced by immunoSEQ multiplex PCR, yet TCRdb's version contains in-frame clones alone and is incomplete. Of nearly 25,000 clones in the sample, 60% to 80% were seen once. The sample consisted of CD4+ or CD8+ T cells sorted from blood, taken in a trial of the OX40 agonist ivuxolimab. The receptors originated from an adult with an advanced solid tumor such as melanoma, head and neck, liver or kidney cancer.

The chain joins TRBV15 to TRBJ2-3, with 7 bases identical to TRBD1. The length of the CDR3 is 18 residues. Trimming took 1 base from V and 0 from J; bases not matched to a gene: 10. Germline CDR1 and CDR2: LNHNV and YYDKDF (reference sequence). This CDR3 is CATSRGISRQGSTDTQYF. DNA for the CDR3: TGTGCCACCAGCAGAGGAATTTCTCGACAGGGTAGCACAGATACGCAGTATTTT.

The rearrangement uses TRBV7-6 and TRBJ2-7; 7 bases align to TRBD2. Germline-derived CDR1 and CDR2 are SGHVS and FNYEAQ. The CDR3 covers 14 residues. J lost 3 bases, V lost 5 bases, and 7 bases had no gene match. In nucleotides, the CDR3 is TGTGCCAGCAGCGCACCGGGACTAAACTACGAGCAGTACTTC. This translates into CASSAPGLNYEQYF.

This clone was counted only a few times. V usage is TRBV10-1 and J usage is TRBJ2-1, with TRBD1 identical over 11 bases. The V and J ends lost 6 bases and 7 bases, in that order; junction bases with no gene match: 2. The germline V gene encodes CDR1 WNHNN and CDR2 SYGVQD (reference sequence). The CDR3 spans 13 residues. CDR3 sequence: CASSRDRGNEQFF. CDR3 coding DNA: TGCGCCAGCAGCCGGGACAGGGGGAATGAGCAGTTCTTC.

The V call is TRBV5-4, the J call TRBJ1-1; maybe TRBD1 (6 bases). Germline V lookup: CDR1 SGHNT, CDR2 YYREEE (reference sequence). The CDR3 contains 18 residues. Trimming took 0 bases from V and 0 from J, leaving 18 bases between them. Here the CDR3 DNA reads TGTGCCAGCAGCTTGGCCTCACGGGGGCCCAAGATGAACACTGAAGCTTTCTTT. Translated, it gives CASSLASRGPKMNTEAFF.

V usage is TRBV19 and J usage is TRBJ1-1; 7 bases are a match to TRBD1. CDR1 is LNHDA and CDR2 is SQIVND in the germline V gene (reference sequence). Losses at the gene ends were 7 bases for V and 1 base for J; bases not matched to a gene: 9. CDR3 length equals 15 residues. In nucleotides, the CDR3 is TGTGCCAGTACCCTATCTACAGGGGCGAACACTGAAGCTTTCTTT. Translating it yields CASTLSTGANTEAFF.

This clone has more than one count but fewer than ten. V usage is TRBV10-1 and J usage is TRBJ2-1; D unclear. Germline assignment: CDR1 WNHNN and CDR2 SYGVQD (reference sequence). The CDR3 extends over 13 amino acids. Trimming shortened V by 0 bases and J by 7 bases, and 7 bases separated the two germline ends. CDR3 sequence: CASSESALNEQFF. The CDR3 DNA sequence: TGCGCCAGCAGTGAGTCGGCGCTTAATGAGCAGTTCTTC.

The chain couples TRBV6-1 to TRBJ2-3, with unresolved D. Germline V gene sequence: CDR1 MNHNS, CDR2 SASEGT. The V end was cut by 6 bases, the J end by 4 bases, with 11 bases between. This CDR3 has 13 amino acids. The CDR3 loop reads CASRPSRPDTQYF. CDR3 DNA sequence: TGTGCCAGCAGGCCTAGTAGGCCAGATACGCAGTATTTT.

This chain uses TRBV5-1 with TRBJ2-4; D perhaps matches TRBD1 (5 bases). The CDR3 has 16 amino acids. Germline-derived CDR1 and CDR2 are SGHRS and YFSETQ. V lost 3 bases and J 0 bases, leaving 13 bases between the germline ends. The CDR3 coding sequence is TGCGCCAGCAGCTCTCAGGGCAACCTAGCCAAAAACATTCAGTACTTC. It codes for CASSSQGNLAKNIQYF.

V and J are TRBV30 and TRBJ1-1; 9 bases align to TRBD1. The V segment lost 2 bases and the J segment 11 bases; nucleotides outside the gene matches: 12. CDR1 GTSNPN and CDR2 SVGIG come from the germline V gene (reference sequence). The CDR3 spans 14 residues. The CDR3 region has the DNA TGTGCCTGGAGTTCGGGACAGGGCGAAATTCGGGCTTTCTTT. Translation gives CAWSSGQGEIRAFF.

The chain couples TRBV29-1 to TRBJ2-7; possible D gene TRBD1, 6 bases. Trimming removed 4 bases at V and 2 bases at J, with 15 bases between. The germline V gene encodes CDR1 SQVTM and CDR2 ANQGSEA. CDR3 length: 14 residues. The CDR3 DNA follows: TGCAGCGTTGCGTTCAACAGGGAGCCCTACGAGCAGTACTTC. The encoded protein is CSVAFNREPYEQYF.

This clone was detected once. The chain joins TRBV27 to TRBJ2-7, with D tentatively TRBD1 (6 bases). The V end was cut by 8 bases, the J end by 2 bases, with 13 bases between. The CDR3 runs to 13 residues. Germline lookup yields CDR1 MNHEY and CDR2 SMNVEV (reference sequence). The CDR3 sequence is CASSTRTAYEQYF. The DNA of the CDR3 is TGTGCCAGCTCAACCCGGACAGCCTACGAGCAGTACTTC.

V and J are TRBV5-8 and TRBJ2-1; tentatively, D is TRBD1 or TRBD2 (5 bases each). V was shortened by 5 bases and J by 2 bases, with 17 bases between the two germline ends. The V gene's germline CDR1 is SGHTS and CDR2 YDEGEE. This CDR3 has 16 amino acids. The CDR3 loop is CASSPVLGETYNEQFF. The CDR3 region has the DNA TGTGCCAGCAGTCCCGTCTTGGGGGAGACCTACAATGAGCAGTTCTTC.

This chain connects TRBV5-6 to TRBJ2-5; D uncertain. V gave up 0 bases and J gave up 5 bases, with 5 bases separating them. Germline CDR1 is SGHDT and CDR2 is YYEEEE. The CDR3 loop spans 12 amino acids. CDR3 loop: CASSLVTETQYF. The CDR3, as DNA: TGTGCCAGCAGCTTGGTAACGGAGACCCAGTACTTC.

This chain joins TRBV19 and TRBJ1-6; 9 nucleotides agree with TRBD1. Unmatched junction bases numbered 13, after V lost 6 bases and J lost 10 bases. The CDR3 spans 16 residues. Per germline, CDR1 LNHDA and CDR2 SQIVND (reference sequence). DNA for the CDR3: TGTGCCAGTAGGGGCACTGGACAGGGGCTTCGGTCACCCCTCCACTTT. Encoded protein: CASRGTGQGLRSPLHF.

The chain carries TRBV10-3 and TRBJ1-2; D possibly corresponds to TRBD1 (5 bases). There are 13 residues in the CDR3. Trimming stripped 6 bases from V and 7 bases from J, with 15 bases between. From germline, CDR1 is ENHRY and CDR2 SYGVKD. The CDR3 protein is CAIRPRQLGGYTF. The CDR3 nucleotides read TGTGCCATCAGGCCACGACAGTTGGGTGGCTACACCTTC.

The V and J genes are TRBV5-4 and TRBJ1-6; 9 nucleotides line up with TRBD1. CDR1 SGHNT and CDR2 YYREEE come from the germline V gene (reference sequence). CDR3 length equals 14 residues. V shed 4 bases and J 8 bases; nucleotides not matched to a gene: 4. CDR3 protein: CASSQGTGHSPLHF. CDR3 DNA: TGTGCCAGCAGCCAAGGGACAGGGCATTCACCCCTCCACTTT.

V is TRBV7-9 and J is TRBJ2-5; 14 nucleotides line up with TRBD2. The V and J ends lost 4 bases and 7 bases, in that order; junction bases with no gene match: 8. The CDR3 contains 16 residues. CDR1 and CDR2 (germline): SEHNR, FQNEAQ (reference sequence). The CDR3 is CASSSRLAGGRGTQYF. The CDR3 DNA reads TGTGCCAGCAGCTCCAGACTAGCGGGGGGGCGAGGGACCCAGTACTTC.